Listed below are T cell receptor beta chains from one sample, sequenced in a study of CD8 T cells in Susac syndrome. TCRdb recomputed calls from the immunoSEQ multiplex PCR reads with MiXCR, one row per CDR3 protein. The table shows 40,000 to 60,000 distinct CDR3 sequences, with 93% occurring only once. The specimen was CD8+ T cells from PBMCs. These receptors were obtained from a human donor with multiple sclerosis. The CDR3 runs from the conserved cysteine through the conserved F or W. The order of the fields is clone size, V gene, D gene, J gene, CDR3 protein, CDR3 DNA. A D gene is named only where the DNA matches it firmly. Not all rows give a size; the values are once, few, many and, for expanded clones, a class.

abundance: -; v_gene: TRBV7-8; d_gene: -; j_gene: TRBJ2-5; CDR3aa: CASSDETVGETQYF; CDR3nt: TGTGCCAGCAGCGATGAGACAGTCGGAGAGACCCAGTACTTC
abundance: -; v_gene: TRBV4-2; d_gene: TRBD2; j_gene: TRBJ2-1; CDR3aa: CASSQKKPGTSGGAMFF; CDR3nt: TGTGCCAGCAGCCAAAAGAAGCCCGGGACTAGCGGGGGGGCGATGTTCTTC
abundance: -; v_gene: TRBV18; d_gene: TRBD1; j_gene: TRBJ2-5; CDR3aa: CASSPRDSRIFQETQYF; CDR3nt: TGTGCCAGCTCACCACGGGACAGCCGAATTTTCCAAGAGACCCAGTACTTC
abundance: -; v_gene: TRBV29-1; d_gene: -; j_gene: TRBJ1-2; CDR3aa: CSVVDSVNYGYTF; CDR3nt: TGCAGCGTTGTAGACTCGGTTAACTATGGCTACACCTTC
abundance: -; v_gene: TRBV6-1; d_gene: TRBD2; j_gene: TRBJ2-1; CDR3aa: CASSTLAGGYNEQFF; CDR3nt: TGTGCCAGCAGTACACTAGCGGGGGGGTACAATGAGCAGTTCTTC
abundance: -; v_gene: TRBV13; d_gene: -; j_gene: TRBJ2-5; CDR3aa: CASSFGGGAGETQYF; CDR3nt: TGTGCCAGCAGCTTTGGAGGGGGGGCCGGGGAGACCCAGTACTTC
abundance: -; v_gene: TRBV9; d_gene: -; j_gene: TRBJ2-1; CDR3aa: CASSVAGLSYNEQFF; CDR3nt: TGTGCCAGCAGCGTAGCAGGTCTCTCCTACAATGAGCAGTTCTTC
abundance: -; v_gene: TRBV7-9; d_gene: TRBD1; j_gene: TRBJ1-2; CDR3aa: CASSVSGTEKSF; CDR3nt: TGTGCCAGCAGCGTATCCGGGACAGAGAAGTCTTTC
abundance: -; v_gene: TRBV24-1; d_gene: -; j_gene: TRBJ1-3; CDR3aa: CATSEDDVRNTIYF; CDR3nt: TGTGCCACCAGTGAAGATGACGTTAGAAACACCATATATTTT
abundance: -; v_gene: TRBV6-5; d_gene: -; j_gene: TRBJ2-2; CDR3aa: CASNTELGAPGELFF; CDR3nt: TGTGCCAGCAACACCGAACTGGGGGCACCCGGGGAGCTGTTTTTT
abundance: once; v_gene: TRBV9; d_gene: TRBD2; j_gene: TRBJ2-3; CDR3aa: CASSGTSGGYTDTQYF; CDR3nt: TGTGCCAGCAGCGGTACTAGCGGGGGTTACACAGATACGCAGTATTTT
abundance: -; v_gene: TRBV5-1; d_gene: TRBD1; j_gene: TRBJ1-1; CDR3aa: CASSLGQGMLKTEAFF; CDR3nt: TGCGCCAGCAGCTTGGGACAGGGGATGCTGAAAACTGAAGCTTTCTTT
abundance: -; v_gene: TRBV5-1; d_gene: -; j_gene: TRBJ1-3; CDR3aa: CASSPDSSLSGNTIYF; CDR3nt: TGCGCCAGCAGCCCAGACAGTAGCCTCTCTGGAAACACCATATATTTT
abundance: once; v_gene: TRBV5-1; d_gene: TRBD2; j_gene: TRBJ2-1; CDR3aa: CASSPGTSGASSYNEQFF; CDR3nt: TGCGCCAGCAGCCCGGGGACTAGCGGGGCGAGCTCCTACAATGAGCAGTTCTTC
abundance: once; v_gene: TRBV10-1; d_gene: TRBD1; j_gene: TRBJ2-7; CDR3aa: CASSEDRVSSEQYF; CDR3nt: TGCGCCAGCAGTGAGGACAGGGTCTCCTCCGAGCAGTACTTC
abundance: once; v_gene: TRBV2; d_gene: -; j_gene: TRBJ2-7; CDR3aa: CASTKGRFTSYEQYF; CDR3nt: TGTGCCAGCACCAAAGGCAGGTTTACCTCCTACGAGCAGTACTTC
abundance: -; v_gene: TRBV7-9; d_gene: -; j_gene: TRBJ1-1; CDR3aa: CASSPWAGNTEAFF; CDR3nt: TGTGCCAGCAGCCCCTGGGCCGGGAACACTGAAGCTTTCTTT
abundance: -; v_gene: TRBV25-1; d_gene: -; j_gene: TRBJ2-2; CDR3aa: CASSGQVYTGELFF; CDR3nt: TGTGCCAGCAGTGGGCAGGTTTACACCGGGGAGCTGTTTTTT
abundance: once; v_gene: TRBV20-1; d_gene: -; j_gene: TRBJ1-1; CDR3aa: CSARDHVLGNTEAFF; CDR3nt: TGCAGTGCTAGAGATCACGTCCTGGGGAACACTGAAGCTTTCTTT
abundance: -; v_gene: TRBV9; d_gene: -; j_gene: TRBJ1-5; CDR3aa: CASSVEDRSNQPQHF; CDR3nt: TGTGCCAGCAGCGTAGAGGACAGAAGCAATCAGCCCCAGCATTTT
abundance: -; v_gene: TRBV7-2; d_gene: -; j_gene: TRBJ1-2; CDR3aa: CASSLVQGIYGYGYTF; CDR3nt: TGTGCCAGCAGCTTGGTCCAAGGAATCTATGGCTATGGCTACACCTTC
abundance: -; v_gene: TRBV20-1; d_gene: -; j_gene: TRBJ1-1; CDR3aa: CSARDIAVGTEAFF; CDR3nt: TGCAGTGCTAGAGATATCGCAGTAGGCACTGAAGCTTTCTTT
abundance: -; v_gene: TRBV6-1; d_gene: TRBD1; j_gene: TRBJ2-6; CDR3aa: CAYGQESSGANVLTF; CDR3nt: TGTGCGTACGGACAGGAATCCTCTGGGGCCAACGTCCTGACTTTC
abundance: -; v_gene: TRBV5-4; d_gene: TRBD1; j_gene: TRBJ1-6; CDR3aa: CASSATGGNSPLHF; CDR3nt: TGTGCCAGCAGCGCAACAGGGGGGAATTCACCCCTCCACTTT
abundance: -; v_gene: TRBV2; d_gene: -; j_gene: TRBJ1-6; CDR3aa: CASSEWGPTNSPLHF; CDR3nt: TGTGCCAGCAGTGAATGGGGGCCAACTAATTCACCCCTCCACTTT
abundance: -; v_gene: TRBV28; d_gene: TRBD1; j_gene: TRBJ2-7; CDR3aa: CASSFPGTGNEQYF; CDR3nt: TGTGCCAGCAGTTTCCCCGGGACAGGGAACGAGCAGTACTTC